This passage covers 25 T cell receptor beta chains from one sample sequenced in a study of cytomegalovirus exposure and HLA in healthy donors. The study ran its PCR with 60 Vbeta and 13 Jbeta primers. Sequenced by immunoSEQ multiplex PCR; TCRdb stores in-frame clones only, minus some. Of some 40,000 clones detected, roughly 64% appear once; the ten largest clones hold around 13%. Specimen: PBMCs. These receptors all come from a man aged 55 to 70 in good health and CMV-seropositive.

V is TRBV27 and J is TRBJ2-1; D possibly corresponds to TRBD2 (6 bases). Germline values: CDR1 MNHEY, CDR2 SMNVEV (reference sequence). The CDR3 has 14 residues. The V and J ends lost 7 bases and 8 bases respectively, with 18 bases between them. CDR3 amino acids: CASKLALGGDEQFF. CDR3 in DNA: TGTGCCAGCAAGTTGGCCCTCGGGGGAGATGAGCAGTTCTTC.

CDR3 nucleotide sequence: TGTGCCAGCAGGATTGGAGGAGGAGGGCTGAGGGAGACCCAGTACTTC. Its translation is CASRIGGGGLRETQYF. The chain employs TRBV28 and TRBJ2-5, with D perhaps matching TRBD2 (6 bases). Trimming pared 6 bases from V and 5 bases from J, leaving 22 bases between. Germline CDR1 reads MDHEN; CDR2 reads SYDVKM. The CDR3 consists of 16 residues.

This chain joins TRBV6-5 and TRBJ1-4, with 9 nucleotides matching TRBD1. The CDR3 is made up of 14 amino acids. The V segment lost 6 bases and the J segment 2 bases; nucleotides outside the gene matches: 1. Germline V lookup: CDR1 MNHEY, CDR2 SVGAGI. The CDR3, as DNA: TGTGCCAGCAGGGACAGGGGTACTAATGAAAAACTGTTTTTT. Translation gives CASRDRGTNEKLFF.

This chain connects TRBV4-3 to TRBJ2-2, with D unresolved. The germline CDR1 and CDR2 sequences are LGHNA and YSLEER. The CDR3 covers 15 residues. Trimming cost V 3 bases and J 4 bases, with 12 bases left between them. The CDR3, as DNA: TGCGCCAGCAGCCAGGCTCGGGTCGGCACCGGGGAGCTGTTTTTT. Amino acids: CASSQARVGTGELFF.

The chain is built from TRBV5-1 and TRBJ2-6; 9 nucleotides align to TRBD1. The J segment lost 3 bases and the V segment lost 0 bases, leaving 10 bases of the junction unmatched. Germline CDR1 and CDR2: SGHRS and YFSETQ. The CDR3 contains 19 residues. In nucleotides, the CDR3 is TGCGCCAGCAGCTTGGTCCCGGTACAGGGGGCCTTTGGGGCCAACGTCCTGACTTTC. Translated, it gives CASSLVPVQGAFGANVLTF.

This clone was recorded a few times. The chain links TRBV15 to TRBJ1-1, with D tentatively TRBD1 (5 bases). V lost 1 base and J 1 base, leaving 13 bases between the germline ends. The CDR3 runs 16 residues. Germline V gene data show CDR1 as LNHNV and CDR2 as YYDKDF (reference sequence). CDR3 amino acids: CATSRGAGDSNTEAFF. The CDR3 nucleotides are TGTGCCACCAGCAGAGGGGCGGGGGACTCGAACACTGAAGCTTTCTTT. The whole variable domain, remainder taken from reference TRBV15 and TRBJ1-1, is DAMVIQNPRYQVTQFGKPVTLSCSQTLNHNVMYWYQQKSSQAPKLLFHYYDKDFNNEADTPDNFQSRRPNTSFCFLDIRSPGLGDTAMYLCATSRGAGDSNTEAFFGQGTRLTVV.

The chain recombines TRBV7-6 with TRBJ2-6; TRBD1 matches at 7 bases. This CDR3 is built from 19 residues. Germline-derived CDR1 and CDR2 are SGHVS and FNYEAQ. The J segment lost 0 bases and the V segment lost 5 bases, leaving 13 bases of the junction unmatched. The CDR3 spells CASSAYTGTVSSGANVLTF. In nucleotides, the CDR3 is TGTGCCAGCAGCGCATACACCGGGACAGTTAGCTCTGGGGCCAACGTCCTGACTTTC.

This chain links TRBV29-1 with TRBJ2-2, with D perhaps matching TRBD2 (7 bases). CDR3 length equals 16 residues. Trimming took off 4 bases at V and 4 bases at J, with 19 bases between the two ends. Germline V gene sequence: CDR1 SQVTM, CDR2 ANQGSEA. The CDR3 DNA is TGCAGCGTTGGGGCACGGGGGGCCCGGGGCACCGGGGAGCTGTTTTTT. Translated, it gives CSVGARGARGTGELFF.

The rearrangement links TRBV6-5 to TRBJ1-1; D is undetermined. The V and J ends lost 7 bases and 0 bases respectively, with 9 bases between them. The germline CDR1 and CDR2 sequences are MNHEY and SVGAGI. The length of the CDR3 is 13 residues. CDR3 region: CASTRGVNTEAFF. The DNA for the CDR3 is TGTGCCAGCACCCGAGGAGTGAACACTGAAGCTTTCTTT.

In this sample, this clone turned up a few times. The junction differs from germline at one of its ends, possibly a read error. CDR3 sequence: CSSSLAGTSGLRETQYF. CDR3 bases: TGTTCCAGCAGCTTAGCGGGCACTAGCGGCTTACGGGAGACCCAGTACTTC. The chain couples TRBV7-9 to TRBJ2-5; TRBD2 agrees at 8 bases. The CDR3 has 17 residues. The germline gives CDR1 SEHNR, CDR2 FQNEAQ (reference sequence).

This clone was seen a few times. The chain links TRBV11-2 to TRBJ2-5; 9 nucleotides align to TRBD1. The ends lost 4 bases at V and 4 bases at J; junction bases unmatched: 10. The CDR3 runs to 16 residues. Germline V gene data show CDR1 as SGHAT and CDR2 as FQNNGV. Written as DNA, the CDR3 is TGTGCCAGCAGCTCCCAGGGGACAGGGAAGGGAGAGACCCAGTACTTC. Its protein product is CASSSQGTGKGETQYF.

This clone has a handful of counts. The chain employs TRBV6-1 and TRBJ1-3, with D possibly TRBD1 on 5 matching bases. Trimming pared 4 bases from V and 0 bases from J, leaving 7 bases between. The V gene's germline CDR1 is MNHNS and CDR2 SASEGT. The CDR3 has 14 residues. The CDR3 nucleotides read TGTGCCAGCAGTGGGGACTCCTCTGGAAACACCATATATTTT. This sequence encodes CASSGDSSGNTIYF.

The chain has TRBV4-1 and TRBJ1-6, with 7 positions matching TRBD1. The J segment lost 11 bases and the V segment lost 0 bases, leaving 7 bases of the junction unmatched. The CDR3 is made up of 15 amino acids. Per the germline V gene, CDR1 is MGHRA and CDR2 is YSYEKL. CDR3 coding DNA: TGCGCCAGCAGCCAAGATACAGGGGTGAAAACACCCCTCCACTTT. Translation gives CASSQDTGVKTPLHF.

The chain carries TRBV10-2 and TRBJ1-2; tentatively, D is TRBD1 (6 bases). The ends were cut back, 5 bases at V and 4 bases at J, with 17 bases in the middle. Germline V gives CDR1 WSHSY, CDR2 SAAADI. This CDR3 has 15 residues. CDR3 nucleotide sequence: TGCGCCAGCAGTCCACAGGGAGTCGGAGGCTATGGCTACACCTTC. Translating it yields CASSPQGVGGYGYTF.

The chain has TRBV29-1 and TRBJ2-3; D is possibly TRBD2 (5 bases). This CDR3 comprises 13 residues. Germline lookup yields CDR1 SQVTM and CDR2 ANQGSEA. Trimming stripped 4 bases from V and 8 bases from J, with 16 bases between. The CDR3 is CSVGETEWSTQYF. The CDR3 DNA follows: TGCAGCGTTGGGGAGACCGAGTGGAGTACGCAGTATTTT.

The sample holds one count of this clone. The chain recombines TRBV4-3 with TRBJ2-1, with a weak D call TRBD2 (5 bases). Germline loops: CDR1 LGHNA, CDR2 YSLEER. The CDR3 contains 15 residues. The V and J ends lost 1 base and 6 bases respectively, with 13 bases between them. DNA of the CDR3: TGCGCCAGCAGCCAAGCTGAGGGAGTAAGCAATGAGCAGTTCTTC. Encoded protein: CASSQAEGVSNEQFF.

This clone was seen a handful of times. V and J are TRBV5-1 and TRBJ1-1; 11 bases line up with TRBD1. Germline assignment: CDR1 SGHRS and CDR2 YFSETQ. The CDR3 consists of 16 residues. The ends lost 4 bases at V and 4 bases at J; junction bases unmatched: 9. This CDR3 reads CASSRRTGGSVTEAFF. CDR3 DNA sequence: TGCGCCAGCAGCCGACGGACAGGGGGCTCGGTCACTGAAGCTTTCTTT.

The chain joins TRBV6-5 to TRBJ2-1; 7 bases line up with TRBD1. V was pared by 6 bases and J by 2 bases, with 7 bases of the junction left unmatched. Per the germline V gene, CDR1 is MNHEY and CDR2 is SVGAGI. The CDR3 covers 15 residues. The CDR3 bases are TGTGCCAGCAGCACAAGACAGGGAGCCTACAATGAGCAGTTCTTC. It translates to CASSTRQGAYNEQFF.

J is TRBJ2-3 and V is TRBV9, with TRBD2 matching over 10 bases. The CDR3 consists of 17 residues. With 3 bases clipped from V and 1 base from J, the junction kept 8 bases outside the gene matches. CDR1 is SGDLS, CDR2 YYNGEE, per germline. CDR3 residues: CASSAQAGTSGTDTQYF. The CDR3 coding sequence is TGTGCCAGCAGCGCCCAAGCCGGGACTAGCGGCACAGATACGCAGTATTTT.

V and J are TRBV11-2 and TRBJ2-5; unclear D gene. Trimming cost V 5 bases and J 4 bases, with 11 bases left between them. CDR1 and CDR2 (germline): SGHAT, FQNNGV. The CDR3 runs to 13 residues. In DNA form, the CDR3 reads TGTGCCAGCAGCCCAGGATTCGGAGAGACCCAGTACTTC. This encodes CASSPGFGETQYF.

This clone has only a few counts. The chain links TRBV7-9 to TRBJ2-3, with TRBD1 matching over 7 bases. The CDR3 consists of 13 residues. The germline gives CDR1 SEHNR, CDR2 FQNEAQ (reference sequence). The V segment lost 5 bases and the J segment 4 bases; nucleotides outside the gene matches: 3. The CDR3 nucleotides read TGTGCCAGCAGCCGGGACAGCTCAGATACGCAGTATTTT. This encodes CASSRDSSDTQYF.

This chain links TRBV27 with TRBJ1-4; 7 bases map to TRBD1. CDR1 and CDR2 (germline): MNHEY, SMNVEV (reference sequence). This CDR3 spans 15 amino acids. The CDR3 here is CRMTGIISGNEKLFF. CDR3 nucleotides: TGTCGTATGACAGGGATAATTTCGGGTAATGAAAAACTGTTTTTT.

The chain joins TRBV29-1 to TRBJ2-2; 9 bases are a match to TRBD2. The CDR3 is made up of 15 amino acids. Trimming at V came to 5 bases and at J to 0 bases, leaving 4 bases not matched to a gene. The germline CDR1 and CDR2 sequences are SQVTM and ANQGSEA. CDR3 region: CSVHIAGANTGELFF. CDR3 coding DNA: TGCAGCGTTCATATAGCGGGAGCGAACACCGGGGAGCTGTTTTTT.

This clone came up a few times. This rearrangement joins TRBV5-4 to TRBJ2-5, with D hard to call. The CDR3 is 14 amino acids. The ends were cut back, 2 bases at V and 5 bases at J, with 13 bases in the middle. Germline values: CDR1 SGHNT, CDR2 YYREEE (reference sequence). The CDR3 DNA reads TGTGCCAGCAGCTTAGGTCGCGGAGTGGAGACCCAGTACTTC. Its translation is CASSLGRGVETQYF.

This chain joins TRBV4-3 and TRBJ2-7, with D maybe TRBD2 (6 bases). The CDR3 spans 14 residues. V dropped 0 bases and J dropped 5 bases, with 11 bases sitting between them. Germline V gives CDR1 LGHNA, CDR2 YSLEER. CDR3 nucleotides: TGCGCCAGCAGCCAAGATCGCGGCGGGAACGAGCAGTACTTC. Encoded protein: CASSQDRGGNEQYF.